A selection of T cell receptor beta chains follows, all from one sample in a study of blood T cell repertoires in COVID-19. Using immunoSEQ multiplex PCR, the repertoire was profiled, and TCRdb retains in-frame clones only, with some absent. The top ten hold approximately 7.4% of the sample, which has 300,000 to 400,000 clones, around nine tenths seen once. Specimen: peripheral blood. The origin of the receptors is a woman aged 70-85 years with COVID-19, enrolled during active disease. CDR3s include the opening cysteine and the closing phenylalanine or tryptophan. D genes are given only for firm matches.

CDR3,V,J,D
CASSRSSYEQYF,TRBV7-2,TRBJ2-7,NA
CAMGRENTGELFF,TRBV7-9,TRBJ2-2,NA
CASSQGGVGVEQFF,TRBV4-2,TRBJ2-1,NA
CASSLDREAFF,TRBV12-3/TRBV12-4,TRBJ1-1,NA
CASSQGLAEASETQYF,TRBV4-3,TRBJ2-5,TRBD2
CASSKSRGATEAFF,TRBV6-5,TRBJ1-1,NA
CASSTGVTEAFF,TRBV6-5,TRBJ1-1,TRBD1
CASSESGGRSPLHF,TRBV10-2,TRBJ1-6,NA
CASSLGGQGTDTQYF,TRBV5-1,TRBJ2-3,NA
CATSDRRTGSNQPQHF,TRBV24-1,TRBJ1-5,TRBD1